A single sample gave rise to the 28 T cell receptor beta chains below, sequenced in a study of beta chain features in type 1 diabetes (dated 2018 in TCRdb). Overall study results and their limits: In all four CD4+ subsets, TCRB CDR3 length was moderately but significantly shorter in type 1 diabetes patients.

Libraries came from the immunoSEQ multiplex PCR assay. The entire isolated RNA was reverse transcribed using the High Capacity cDNA Reverse Transcription Kit, and thus expressed TCRB transcripts were sequenced. TCRdb took this table from immuneACCESS and kept in-frame rearrangements with V and J called. Such tables lack part of the clones; where checked against another copy, unresolved V genes explain under half of the gap, and the rest is unexplained. In all, the sample holds under 25,000 clones, and about 58% of those were seen once. The ten biggest clones cover 0.37% of the sample. For these TCRs, the target antigens are not known. The sample comprised stem cell memory CD4+ T cells from blood. Read against the paper, the sample's cell subset or site label means: stem cell-like memory CD4+ T cells. The source of these receptors is a man younger than 35 with type 1 diabetes.

In this sample, this clone turned up a few times. The chain has TRBV5-1 and TRBJ2-7, with 7 bases lining up with TRBD1. The CDR3 runs 17 residues. J gave up 0 bases and V 0 bases, and 9 bases lay outside the gene matches. Germline CDR1 reads SGHRS; CDR2 reads YFSETQ. The CDR3 spells CASSLAMGQQYSYEQYF. The CDR3 nucleotides are TGCGCCAGCAGCTTGGCTATGGGACAGCAATACTCCTACGAGCAGTACTTC.

The chain uses TRBV7-2 and TRBJ2-7; 7 nucleotides align to TRBD2. CDR1 is SGHTA, CDR2 FQGNSA, per germline. This CDR3 has 15 residues. Trimming removed 5 bases from V and 3 bases from J; junction bases left unmatched: 10. The CDR3 DNA follows: TGTGCCAGCAGCATGGAGCCGGGAGGCGGCTACGAGCAGTACTTC. Its protein product is CASSMEPGGGYEQYF.

The genes are TRBV7-2 and TRBJ2-3, with 7 bases aligning to TRBD2. Germline V gene sequence: CDR1 SGHTA, CDR2 FQGNSA. The CDR3 runs 17 residues. The J segment lost 5 bases and the V segment lost 3 bases, leaving 14 bases of the junction unmatched. The CDR3 bases are TGTGCCAGCAGCTTTCGGGATGTCGGCGGGGGTAAAGATACGCAGTATTTT. It encodes CASSFRDVGGGKDTQYF.

The chain carries TRBV19 and TRBJ1-2, with D possibly matching TRBD1 (6 bases). There are 10 residues in the CDR3. Germline V gene lookup returns CDR1 LNHDA and CDR2 SQIVND (reference sequence). Trimming removed 8 bases at V and 7 bases at J, with 8 bases between. DNA for the CDR3: TGTGCCAGTGGGGGGGCTGGCTACACCTTC. Protein product: CASGGAGYTF.

The CDR3 DNA follows: TGTGCCAGCAGCTTAAGTCGGTTTCCTGGAAACACCATATATTTT. Translated: CASSLSRFPGNTIYF. The chain joins TRBV7-2 to TRBJ1-3; no clear D gene. The CDR3 has 15 amino acids. V lost 2 bases, J lost 2 bases, and 10 bases lay in between. Germline lookup yields CDR1 SGHTA and CDR2 FQGNSA.

The chain carries TRBV9 and TRBJ2-5, with 9 bases that match TRBD2. The CDR3 contains 14 residues. CDR1 is SGDLS and CDR2 is YYNGEE in the germline V gene. With 3 bases clipped from V and 4 bases from J, the junction kept 4 bases outside the gene matches. The DNA of the CDR3 is TGTGCCAGCAGCGGAGGACTAGCGAGAGAGACCCAGTACTTC. Translated: CASSGGLARETQYF.

The CDR3: CAATGTENGYTF. The CDR3 region has the DNA TGTGCCGCTACCGGGACAGAGAATGGCTACACCTTC. The rearrangement joins TRBV28 to TRBJ1-2; 7 positions match TRBD1. Looked up from germline, CDR1 is MDHEN and CDR2 is SYDVKM. V lost 11 bases and J lost 6; bases outside the gene matches: 9. The CDR3 is 12 amino acids.

The rearrangement joins TRBV19 to TRBJ1-2; 7 nucleotides agree with TRBD1. From germline, CDR1 is LNHDA and CDR2 SQIVND (reference sequence). V shed 4 bases, J shed 0 bases, and the junction held 8 bases outside the gene matches. The CDR3 runs to 16 residues. In nucleotides, the CDR3 is TGTGCCAGTAGTACCCCGGGACAGCGAGCTAACTATGGCTACACCTTC. Encoded protein: CASSTPGQRANYGYTF.

A single count supports this clone. V gene TRBV28 combines with J gene TRBJ2-2; 10 bases are shared with TRBD1. Germline assignment: CDR1 MDHEN and CDR2 SYDVKM. V shed 6 bases, J shed 4 bases, and the junction held 5 bases outside the gene matches. CDR3 length: 15 residues. The CDR3 DNA sequence: TGTGCCAGCAGGATCGGGACAGGGGTCACCGGGGAGCTGTTTTTT. It encodes CASRIGTGVTGELFF.

This chain connects TRBV10-2 to TRBJ2-1, with 11 bases matching TRBD2. With 0 bases clipped from V and 7 bases from J, the junction kept 14 bases outside the gene matches. The CDR3 contains 19 residues. Germline CDR1 WSHSY, CDR2 SAAADI. CDR3 protein: CASSESRLAGMAAGNEQFF. CDR3 coding DNA: TGCGCCAGCAGTGAGTCGAGACTAGCGGGGATGGCCGCTGGAAATGAGCAGTTCTTC.

The chain employs TRBV5-1 and TRBJ1-1; tentatively, D is TRBD1 (5 bases). This CDR3 comprises 15 residues. Germline V gene lookup returns CDR1 SGHRS and CDR2 YFSETQ. V lost 1 base, J lost 0 bases, and 10 bases lay in between. CDR3 DNA: TGCGCCAGCAGCTTGCGTTCAGGGCTGAACACTGAAGCTTTCTTT. Its protein product is CASSLRSGLNTEAFF.

This chain connects TRBV2 to TRBJ2-5; 7 bases fit TRBD2. CDR1 SNHLY and CDR2 FYNNEI come from the germline V gene. V lost 4 bases, J lost 5 bases, and 13 bases stayed unmatched. CDR3 length: 16 residues. CDR3 coding DNA: TGTGCCAGCAGTGTATACGGGGGGACGGGAGTCGAGACCCAGTACTTC. Protein: CASSVYGGTGVETQYF.

The chain carries TRBV27 and TRBJ2-2; D perhaps matches TRBD1 (5 bases). The CDR3 is 15 residues long. With 6 bases removed from V and 6 bases from J, the gap between germline ends came to 17 bases. CDR1 MNHEY and CDR2 SMNVEV come from the germline V gene (reference sequence). CDR3 amino acids: CASRRSMQGAGELFF. CDR3 nucleotide sequence: TGTGCCAGCAGGAGATCGATGCAGGGTGCCGGGGAGCTGTTTTTT.

V gene TRBV4-3 combines with J gene TRBJ2-1; TRBD1 aligns across 8 bases. The length of the CDR3 is 16 residues. Germline CDR1 is LGHNA and CDR2 is YSLEER. With 2 bases clipped from V and 5 bases from J, the junction kept 8 bases outside the gene matches. CDR3 bases: TGCGCCAGCAGCCAACACCCGACAGGGGAAAACAATGAGCAGTTCTTC. It encodes CASSQHPTGENNEQFF.

The V call is TRBV28, the J call TRBJ2-4; 13 positions agree with TRBD2. Germline V gene data show CDR1 as MDHEN and CDR2 as SYDVKM. Trimming removed 5 bases from V and 0 bases from J; junction bases left unmatched: 7. This CDR3 region has 18 residues. The CDR3 region is CASSVGTSGILAKNIQYF. In DNA form, the CDR3 reads TGTGCCAGCAGTGTCGGGACTAGCGGGATCCTAGCCAAAAACATTCAGTACTTC.

The rearrangement uses TRBV5-1 and TRBJ2-7, with TRBD1 matching 9 bases. V lost 3 bases and J lost 5; bases outside the gene matches: 6. The CDR3 sequence is 14 residues long. Looked up from germline, CDR1 is SGHRS and CDR2 is YFSETQ. Here the CDR3 DNA reads TGCGCCAGCAGCTCGGGACAGGGACTGGACGAGCAGTACTTC. Its protein is CASSSGQGLDEQYF.

The CDR3 loop is CASSLTTSGVQETQYF. DNA for the CDR3: TGTGCCAGCAGCTTAACAACTAGCGGGGTCCAAGAGACCCAGTACTTC. The V and J genes are TRBV5-6 and TRBJ2-5; TRBD2 matches at 10 bases. With V trimmed by 2 bases and J by 1 base, 5 bases remained unmatched. The V gene's germline CDR1 is SGHDT and CDR2 YYEEEE. The CDR3 is 16 amino acids.

The chain couples TRBV27 to TRBJ2-1, with D maybe TRBD2 (6 bases). Deletions cut 3 bases from V and 8 bases from J, with 11 bases between. The CDR3 has 13 amino acids. CDR1 MNHEY and CDR2 SMNVEV come from the germline V gene (reference sequence). The CDR3 loop is CASSLAGSDEQFF. In nucleotides, the CDR3 is TGTGCCAGCAGTTTGGCCGGGAGCGATGAGCAGTTCTTC.

The chain employs TRBV2 and TRBJ2-7; 10 bases match TRBD1. CDR1 is SNHLY and CDR2 is FYNNEI in the germline V gene. The V gene end was trimmed by 6 bases and the J gene end by 1 base; junction bases not matched to a gene: 6. The CDR3 runs 15 residues. CDR3 DNA: TGTGCCAGCAGCCCTCCGGGACAGGGGTCCTACGAGCAGTACTTC. Residues: CASSPPGQGSYEQYF.

The genes are TRBV5-4 and TRBJ2-1, with TRBD2 identical over 11 bases. V trimming: 4 bases; J trimming: 3 bases; junction bases outside the gene matches: 3. The length of the CDR3 is 15 residues. CDR1 is SGHNT, CDR2 YYREEE, per germline (reference sequence). The CDR3, as DNA: TGTGCCAGCAGCCAGGGACTAGCGGTCTACAATGAGCAGTTCTTC. Protein product: CASSQGLAVYNEQFF.

V and J are TRBV28 and TRBJ1-2, with D uncertain. This CDR3 comprises 12 residues. V lost 2 bases to trimming and J lost 8 bases, with 9 bases between them. Germline CDR1 and CDR2: MDHEN and SYDVKM. DNA of the CDR3: TGTGCCAGCAGTTTAATGAGATACGGCTACACCTTC. This codes for CASSLMRYGYTF.

This clone was seen more than once but under ten times. The chain combines TRBV19 with TRBJ2-7; 7 bases line up with TRBD1. Trimming removed 5 bases from V and 0 bases from J; junction bases left unmatched: 7. This CDR3 is built from 15 residues. Germline CDR1 and CDR2: LNHDA and SQIVND (reference sequence). The CDR3 protein is CASSPRQGGSYEQYF. CDR3 sequence (DNA): TGTGCCAGTAGTCCGCGACAGGGTGGCTCCTACGAGCAGTACTTC.

CDR3 sequence reads: CASRFPNYLHFYTQYF. Written as DNA, the CDR3 is TGTGCAAGTCGCTTCCCTAACTACCTCCACTTCTATACGCAGTATTTT. The chain employs TRBV12-2 and TRBJ2-3; TRBD2, the table's D call, was not compared with the DNA. TRBV12-2 is given as a pseudogene. This CDR3 comprises 16 residues.

CDR3 sequence (DNA): TGTGCCAGCAGCTTAGATCATCAGGGTGTTGGCGAGCAGTACTTC. Its protein is CASSLDHQGVGEQYF. The V and J genes are TRBV7-9 and TRBJ2-7; D perhaps matches TRBD1 (5 bases). Germline V gives CDR1 SEHNR, CDR2 FQNEAQ (reference sequence). Trimming stripped 1 base from V and 6 bases from J, with 16 bases between. This CDR3 spans 15 amino acids.

This rearrangement joins TRBV5-1 to TRBJ2-3; no reliable D call. Per germline, CDR1 SGHRS and CDR2 YFSETQ. The CDR3 totals 12 residues. With 0 bases removed from V and 6 bases from J, the gap between germline ends came to 5 bases. The CDR3 loop reads CASSLGEDTQYF. CDR3 in DNA: TGCGCCAGCAGCTTGGGTGAGGATACGCAGTATTTT.

This chain uses TRBV6-1 with TRBJ2-1; 12 bases fit TRBD2. Per germline, CDR1 MNHNS and CDR2 SASEGT. This CDR3 has 14 residues. With V trimmed by 5 bases and J by 6 bases, 2 bases remained unmatched. Here the CDR3 DNA reads TGTGCCAGCAGTTTGACTAGCGGGAGCAATGAGCAGTTCTTC. As protein: CASSLTSGSNEQFF.

The V and J genes are TRBV28 and TRBJ1-1; D not certain. V dropped 6 bases and J dropped 0 bases, with 11 bases sitting between them. The CDR3 runs 14 residues. Per germline, CDR1 MDHEN and CDR2 SYDVKM. The CDR3 sequence is CASSPPAVNTEAFF. For the CDR3, the DNA is TGTGCCAGCAGCCCCCCCGCAGTGAACACTGAAGCTTTCTTT.

The rearrangement uses TRBV6-1 and TRBJ1-1, with unresolved D. V was shortened by 4 bases and J by 9 bases, with 9 bases between the two germline ends. Looked up from germline, CDR1 is MNHNS and CDR2 is SASEGT. The CDR3 contains 11 residues. The CDR3 protein is CASSGAVKAFF. CDR3 DNA sequence: TGTGCCAGCAGTGGGGCCGTAAAAGCTTTCTTT.